This T cell receptor (beta chain) was documented in a study of OX40 agonist ivuxolimab in advanced cancers. The study, taken as a whole, reports: At 0.1 to 3.0 mg/kg, CD4+ and CD8+ blood T cells expanded clonally by week 6. The work left the antigen specificity of expanded peripheral T cells undetermined. There were, on average, more expanded clones in CD8+ T cells than in CD4+.

This CDR3 is 12 amino acids long. CDR1 and CDR2 from the germline V gene are SEHNR and FQNEAQ (reference sequence). Between the trimmed V and J ends, which lost 3 bases and 4 bases, there was a span of 6 bases. Worth noting for this clone: Antigen unknown.

Assay used: immunoSEQ multiplex PCR; TCRdb lists only in-frame clones, some missing. The table lists tens of thousands of clones, about four fifths of them singletons. This rearrangement joins TRBV7-9 to TRBJ1-1; no clear D gene. The clonotype comes from an adult with an advanced solid tumor such as melanoma, head and neck, liver or kidney cancer. Specimen: CD4+ or CD8+ T cells sorted from blood, collected in a trial of the OX40 agonist ivuxolimab. The CDR3 here is CASSLAGTEAFF. CDR3 nucleotide sequence: TGTGCCAGCAGCTTGGCGGGCACTGAAGCTTTCTTT.